Listed below are T cell receptor beta chains from one sample, sequenced in a study of CD8+ T cells in alopecia areata. Some clones are missing from TCRdb's copy, which holds only in-frame ones; the method was immunoSEQ multiplex PCR. The sample holds roughly 120,000 clones, 50% to 75% seen once. The input for sequencing was CD8+ T cells sorted from blood, taken at week 4, from a patient treated with tofacitinib. These receptors came from a human donor with alopecia areata. CDR3s include the opening cysteine and the closing phenylalanine or tryptophan. Fields, in order: V gene, J gene, clone size, D gene, CDR3 length, CDR3 DNA, CDR3 protein. The D gene is left open where the match is weak. Clone sizes are given selectively: once, few, many, or a class where the clone is expanded.

TRBV18	TRBJ2-5	NA	NA	12	TGTGCCAGCGATGGGTCCCAAGAGACCCAGTACTTC	CASDGSQETQYF
TRBV5-1	TRBJ1-2	few	NA	13	TGCGCCAGCAGCTCGGCGACAGCGTATGGCTACACCTTC	CASSSATAYGYTF
TRBV15	TRBJ1-1	NA	NA	13	TGTGCCACCAGCAGAGAATTCGGGACTGAAGCTTTCTTT	CATSREFGTEAFF
TRBV30	TRBJ2-1	NA	NA	14	TGTGCCTCCCGTACCCCCGGTCGGGACAATGAGCAGTTCTTC	CASRTPGRDNEQFF
TRBV29-1	TRBJ2-1	NA	TRBD2	16	TGCAGCGCAACGGGACTAGCGGGGGCTTCATACAATGAGCAGTTCTTC	CSATGLAGASYNEQFF
TRBV15	TRBJ2-3	NA	TRBD1	16	TGTGCCACCAGCGGATTGGACAGGGCGGGCACAGATACGCAGTATTTT	CATSGLDRAGTDTQYF
TRBV4-3	TRBJ2-1	NA	NA	13	TGCGCCAGCAGCCACACCCAGGGGAATGAGCAGTTCTTC	CASSHTQGNEQFF
TRBV29-1	TRBJ1-2	once	NA	12	TGCAGCGTTGAAGAGGGTCCTTATGGCTACACCTTC	CSVEEGPYGYTF
TRBV30	TRBJ2-2	few	NA	14	TGTGCCTGGAGTGCCGGGACCGAAACCGGGGAGCTGTTTTTT	CAWSAGTETGELFF
TRBV7-9	TRBJ2-5	NA	TRBD2	15	TGTGCCAGCAGCTTGGCCTACGGGGGGAAAGAGACCCAGTACTTC	CASSLAYGGKETQYF
TRBV2	TRBJ1-2	NA	TRBD1	12	TGTGCCAGCAGGACGACAGGGGACGGCTACACCTTC	CASRTTGDGYTF
TRBV15	TRBJ2-5	NA	TRBD1	16	TGTGCCACCAGCAGAGGTGGGACAGGGAACGAAGAGACCCAGTACTTC	CATSRGGTGNEETQYF
TRBV30	TRBJ2-6	NA	NA	15	TGTGCCCGGACAGTCCGGAGCTCTGGGGCCAACGTCCTGACTTTC	CARTVRSSGANVLTF
TRBV27	TRBJ1-1	NA	NA	13	TGTGCCAGCAGTTTAGGACTTAACACTGAAGCTTTCTTT	CASSLGLNTEAFF
TRBV27	TRBJ2-6	NA	NA	15	TGTGCCAGCAGTTTATCCCTTTCTGGGGCCAACGTCCTGACTTTC	CASSLSLSGANVLTF
TRBV7-8	TRBJ2-5	NA	TRBD1	15	TGTGCCAGCAGCTTAGCGACAGGGGGGAGAGAGACCCAGTACTTC	CASSLATGGRETQYF
TRBV29-1	TRBJ1-2	NA	TRBD1	13	TGCAGCGTTGAGGGGACAGGGGAGGATGGCTACACCTTC	CSVEGTGEDGYTF
TRBV11-2	TRBJ2-3	NA	NA	15	TGTGCCAGCAGCCCCTTAGAAAGAGTCACAGATACGCAGTATTTT	CASSPLERVTDTQYF
TRBV7-9	TRBJ1-5	NA	NA	14	TGTGCCAGCATGGGTCCAGGGGAAAATCAGCCCCAGCATTTT	CASMGPGENQPQHF
TRBV28	TRBJ1-1	NA	NA	12	TGTGCCAGCGAAGGGGTACTTAGTGAAGCTTTCTTT	CASEGVLSEAFF
TRBV27	TRBJ2-1	NA	TRBD2	15	TGTGCCAGCAGTAAACTAGCGGGGGCTGAGAATGAGCAGTTCTTC	CASSKLAGAENEQFF
TRBV6-5	TRBJ1-5	once	NA	13	TGTGCCAGCAGTGCTAATAGCAATCAGCCCCAGCATTTT	CASSANSNQPQHF
TRBV29-1	TRBJ2-5	few	TRBD1	15	TGCAGCGTTGCCGGGACAGAGGGACGACAAGAGACCCAGTACTTC	CSVAGTEGRQETQYF
TRBV29-1	TRBJ1-2	NA	NA	11	TGCAGCGTTGCGGCCGGGGCCGGCTACACCTTC	CSVAAGAGYTF
TRBV10-3	TRBJ2-3	NA	NA	14	TGTGCCATCAGTGAGACAGCGCCCACAGATACGCAGTATTTT	CAISETAPTDTQYF
TRBV29-1	TRBJ2-1	few	NA	16	TGCAGCGTTGATCCCCCAACAGCGAGCTCCTACAATGAGCAGTTCTTC	CSVDPPTASSYNEQFF